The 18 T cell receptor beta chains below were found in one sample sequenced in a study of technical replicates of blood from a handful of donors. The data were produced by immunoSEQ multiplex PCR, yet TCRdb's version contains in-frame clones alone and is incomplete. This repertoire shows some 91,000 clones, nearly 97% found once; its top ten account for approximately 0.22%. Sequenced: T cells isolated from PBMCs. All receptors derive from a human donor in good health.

The CDR3 sequence is CASSSPTGYNTGELFF. In DNA form, the CDR3 reads TGTGCCAGCAGTTCACCGACAGGGTACAACACCGGGGAGCTGTTTTTT. The chain uses TRBV7-9 and TRBJ2-2, with 7 bases aligning to TRBD1. CDR3 length: 16 residues. Germline V CDR1 and CDR2: SEHNR, FQNEAQ (reference sequence). Unmatched junction bases numbered 9, after V lost 6 bases and J lost 2 bases.

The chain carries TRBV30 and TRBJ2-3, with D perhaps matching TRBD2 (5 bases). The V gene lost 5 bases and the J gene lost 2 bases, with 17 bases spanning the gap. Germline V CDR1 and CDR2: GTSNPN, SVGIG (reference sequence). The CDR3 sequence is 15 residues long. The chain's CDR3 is CAWLLLVSYTDTQYF. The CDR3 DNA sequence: TGTGCCTGGTTATTACTAGTGTCTTACACAGATACGCAGTATTTT.

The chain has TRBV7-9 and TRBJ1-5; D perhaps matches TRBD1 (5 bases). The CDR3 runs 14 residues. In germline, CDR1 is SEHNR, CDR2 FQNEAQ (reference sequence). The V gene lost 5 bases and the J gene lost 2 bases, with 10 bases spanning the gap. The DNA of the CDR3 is TGTGCCAGCAGCCCGGACATAGGCAATCAGCCCCAGCATTTT. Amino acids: CASSPDIGNQPQHF.

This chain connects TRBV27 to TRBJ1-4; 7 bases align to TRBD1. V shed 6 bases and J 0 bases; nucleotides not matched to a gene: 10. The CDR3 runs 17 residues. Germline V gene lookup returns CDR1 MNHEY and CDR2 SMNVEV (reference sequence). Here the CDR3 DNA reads TGTGCCAGCAGACCCTACGACAGGGTTTCAACTAATGAAAAACTGTTTTTT. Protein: CASRPYDRVSTNEKLFF. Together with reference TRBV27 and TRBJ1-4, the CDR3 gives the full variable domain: EAQVTQNPRYLITVTGKKLTVTCSQNMNHEYMSWYRQDPGLGLRQIYYSMNVEVTDKGDVPEGYKVSRKEKRNFPLILESPSPNQTSLYFCASRPYDRVSTNEKLFFGSGTQLSVL.

Here the CDR3 reads CASRPFGVRNTGELFF. The DNA for the CDR3 is TGTGCCAGCAGGCCGTTCGGGGTTCGAAACACCGGGGAGCTGTTTTTT. The gene calls are TRBV5-6 and TRBJ2-2, with TRBD2 as a possible D gene (5 bases). Germline CDR1 and CDR2: SGHDT and YYEEEE. This CDR3 has 16 amino acids. V lost 5 bases, J lost 2 bases, and 16 bases lay in between. The variable domain in full, completed from reference TRBV5-6 and TRBJ2-2, reads DAGVTQSPTHLIKTRGQQVTLRCSPKSGHDTVSWYQQALGQGPQFIFQYYEEEERQRGNFPDRFSGHQFPNYSSELNVNALLLGDSALYLCASRPFGVRNTGELFFGEGSRLTVL.

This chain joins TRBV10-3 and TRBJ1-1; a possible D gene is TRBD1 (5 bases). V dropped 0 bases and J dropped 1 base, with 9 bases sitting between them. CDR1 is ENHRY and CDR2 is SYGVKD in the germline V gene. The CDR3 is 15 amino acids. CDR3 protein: CAISESPRENTEAFF. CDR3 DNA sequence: TGTGCCATCAGTGAGTCGCCCAGGGAGAACACTGAAGCTTTCTTT.

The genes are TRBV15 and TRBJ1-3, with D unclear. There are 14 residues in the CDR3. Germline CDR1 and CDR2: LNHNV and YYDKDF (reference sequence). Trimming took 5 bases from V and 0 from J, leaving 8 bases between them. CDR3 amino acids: CATSRESSGNTIYF. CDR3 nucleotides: TGTGCCACCAGCCGGGAGAGCTCTGGAAACACCATATATTTT.

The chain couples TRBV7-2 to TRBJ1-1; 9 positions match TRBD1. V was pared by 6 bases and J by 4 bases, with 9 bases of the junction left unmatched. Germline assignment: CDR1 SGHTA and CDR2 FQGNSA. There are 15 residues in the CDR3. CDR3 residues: CASRSQDRGLTEAFF. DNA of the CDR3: TGTGCCAGCAGATCGCAGGACAGGGGCCTCACTGAAGCTTTCTTT.

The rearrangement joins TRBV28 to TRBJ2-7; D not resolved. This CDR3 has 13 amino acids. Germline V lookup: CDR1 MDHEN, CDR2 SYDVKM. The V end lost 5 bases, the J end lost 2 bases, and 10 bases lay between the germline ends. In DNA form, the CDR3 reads TGTGCCAGCAGTCCCCGAGGCACCTACGAGCAGTACTTC. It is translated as CASSPRGTYEQYF.

The CDR3 coding sequence is TGTGCCAGCAGTGAACACTCGGTTTACAATGAGCAGTTCTTC. Amino acid sequence: CASSEHSVYNEQFF. The chain has TRBV2 and TRBJ2-1; the D is unclear. CDR1 SNHLY and CDR2 FYNNEI come from the germline V gene. Trimming shortened V by 2 bases and J by 4 bases, and 9 bases separated the two germline ends. The CDR3 spans 14 residues.

CDR3 loop: CASSELWGDSGNTIYF. The CDR3 DNA reads TGTGCCAGCAGTGAACTATGGGGAGACTCTGGAAACACCATATATTTT. V is TRBV6-1 and J is TRBJ1-3, with D uncertain. V was shortened by 2 bases and J by 0 bases, with 11 bases between the two germline ends. From germline, CDR1 is MNHNS and CDR2 SASEGT. The CDR3 is made up of 16 amino acids.

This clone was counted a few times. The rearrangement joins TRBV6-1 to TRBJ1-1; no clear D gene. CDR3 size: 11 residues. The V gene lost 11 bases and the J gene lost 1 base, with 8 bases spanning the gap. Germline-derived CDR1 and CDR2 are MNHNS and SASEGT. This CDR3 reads CAAEGNTEAFF. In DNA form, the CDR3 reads TGTGCCGCTGAGGGGAACACTGAAGCTTTCTTT.

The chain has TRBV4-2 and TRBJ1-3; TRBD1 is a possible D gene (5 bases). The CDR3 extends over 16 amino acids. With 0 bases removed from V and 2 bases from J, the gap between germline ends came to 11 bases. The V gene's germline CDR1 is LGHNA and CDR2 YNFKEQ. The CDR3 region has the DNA TGTGCCAGCAGCCAAGATGGGGGGGGGACTGGAAACACCATATATTTT. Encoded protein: CASSQDGGGTGNTIYF.

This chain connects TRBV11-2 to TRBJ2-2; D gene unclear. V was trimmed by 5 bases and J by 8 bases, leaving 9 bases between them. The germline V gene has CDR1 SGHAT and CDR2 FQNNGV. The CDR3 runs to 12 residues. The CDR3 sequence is CASSARSGELFF. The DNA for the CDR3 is TGTGCCAGCAGCGCCAGATCTGGGGAGCTGTTTTTT.

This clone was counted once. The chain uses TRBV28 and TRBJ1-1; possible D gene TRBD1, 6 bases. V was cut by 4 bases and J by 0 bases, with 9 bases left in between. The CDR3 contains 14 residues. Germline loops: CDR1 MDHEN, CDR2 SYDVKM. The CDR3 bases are TGTGCCAGCAGTTCAGGGGCCTTGAACACTGAAGCTTTCTTT. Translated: CASSSGALNTEAFF.

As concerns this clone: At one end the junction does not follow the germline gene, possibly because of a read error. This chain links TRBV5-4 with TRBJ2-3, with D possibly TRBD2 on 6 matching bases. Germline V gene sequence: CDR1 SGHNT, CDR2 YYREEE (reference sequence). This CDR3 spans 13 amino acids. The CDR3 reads CASGIGAGTEFGF. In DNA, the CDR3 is TGTGCCAGCGGGATTGGGGCGGGGACGGAGTTCGGATTT.

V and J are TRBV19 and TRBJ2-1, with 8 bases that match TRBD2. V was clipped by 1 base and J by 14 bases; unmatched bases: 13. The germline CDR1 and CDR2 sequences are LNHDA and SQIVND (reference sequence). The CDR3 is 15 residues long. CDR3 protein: CASSIGGLAGLGEFF. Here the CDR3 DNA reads TGTGCCAGTAGTATAGGCGGGCTAGCGGGCTTGGGGGAGTTCTTC.

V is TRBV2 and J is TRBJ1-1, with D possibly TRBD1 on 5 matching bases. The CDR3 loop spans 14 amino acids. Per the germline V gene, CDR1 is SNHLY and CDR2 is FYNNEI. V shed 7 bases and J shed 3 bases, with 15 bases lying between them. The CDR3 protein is CASTTTAFHTEAFF. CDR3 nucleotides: TGTGCCAGCACTACGACAGCGTTCCACACTGAAGCTTTCTTT.